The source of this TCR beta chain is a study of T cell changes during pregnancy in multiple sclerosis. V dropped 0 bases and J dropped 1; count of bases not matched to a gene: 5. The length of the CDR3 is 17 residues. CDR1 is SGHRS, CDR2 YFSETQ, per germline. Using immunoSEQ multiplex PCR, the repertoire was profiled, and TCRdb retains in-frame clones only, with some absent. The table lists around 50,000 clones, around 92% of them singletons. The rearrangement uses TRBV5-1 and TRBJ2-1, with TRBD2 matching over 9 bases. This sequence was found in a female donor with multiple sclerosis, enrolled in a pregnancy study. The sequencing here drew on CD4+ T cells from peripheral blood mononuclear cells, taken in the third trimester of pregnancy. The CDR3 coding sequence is TGCGCCAGCAGCTTGGCGTTAGCGGGAGTATCCTACAATGAGCAGTTCTTC. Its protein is CASSLALAGVSYNEQFF.